The clone carrying this T cell receptor (beta chain) was found many times. Its antigen is not known. The source of the sample is a study of CD8 T cells in ankylosing spondylitis. Study conclusions and caveats: What appeared characteristic of ankylosing spondylitis blood was a TCR beta motif of eight highly homologous variants. Matched ankylosing spondylitis synovial fluid reportedly contained a significantly enriched population of disease-linked clones. Both synovial fluid and blood in reactive arthritis had previously been reported to carry some motif variants.

Quantitative 5'-RACE was performed with molecular barcodes, and it yielded the TCR beta libraries. TCRdb processed the 5' RACE reads anew with MiXCR; each CDR3 protein has one entry. The table lists around 150,000 distinct CDR3 sequences, around 7.9% of them singletons. The CDR3 length is 16 residues. Germline V gives CDR1 LGHDT, CDR2 YNNKEL (reference sequence). The junction had 6 bases not matched to a gene; V was cut back by 2 bases and J by 4 bases. The sample was blood, either unsorted or a sorted T cell fraction (not recorded which). V is TRBV3-1 and J is TRBJ2-7; 12 bases fit TRBD2. The clonotype originates from a female donor with ankylosing spondylitis or in good health (not recorded which). CDR3 amino acids: CASSQSSGGAYYEQYF. CDR3 nucleotide sequence: TGTGCCAGCAGCCAATCTAGCGGGGGGGCTTATTACGAGCAGTACTTC.